Listed below are T cell receptor beta chains from one sample, sequenced in a study of spatial heterogeneity in lung cancer. TCRdb fed the 5' RACE reads into MiXCR, producing one record per CDR3 protein. The repertoire holds some 120,000 distinct CDR3 sequences, 10% to 15% seen once, with roughly 17% in the top ten. The source was PBMCs, collected at follow-up. Receptor source: a male donor with early-stage non-small cell lung cancer. Both conserved end residues are part of each CDR3. A D gene is named only where the DNA matches it firmly. Only some rows state a clone size, as once, few, many or a class for expanded clones.

v_call	d_call	clone_size	j_call	cdr3_nt	cdr3_aa
TRBV10-1	TRBD2	.	TRBJ2-3	TGCGCCAGCAAGAAGAGGGCTAGCGGGGGGGCGGCTACGCAGTATTTT	CASKKRASGGAATQYF
TRBV6-6	.	few	TRBJ1-3	TGTGCCAGCAGTTACCCTATAGGGGGGGCCTCTGGAAACACCATATATTTT	CASSYPIGGASGNTIYF
TRBV5-1	.	once	TRBJ2-1	TGCGCCAGCAGCTTGGAGGCGGGGACTGAGCAGTTCTTC	CASSLEAGTEQFF
TRBV27	TRBD2	few	TRBJ2-3	TGTGCCAGCAGTTTCTGGGGTAGCACCGGGAGGGATACGCAGTATTTT	CASSFWGSTGRDTQYF
TRBV7-9	TRBD2	.	TRBJ2-3	TGTGCCAGCAGCTCCGGACTAGCGGGGGGAGATACGCAGTATTTT	CASSSGLAGGDTQYF
TRBV7-6	.	.	TRBJ2-7	TGTGCCAGCAGCACTAGGACAGCCAGCTCCTACGAGCAGTACTTC	CASSTRTASSYEQYF
TRBV11-2	.	.	TRBJ2-7	TGTGCCAGCAGCCCGCCCGGGTTTTCCCTTGGCTACGAGCAGTACTTC	CASSPPGFSLGYEQYF
TRBV28	TRBD1	few	TRBJ2-7	TGTGCCAGCAGTTTACCGGGGACAGGGAGGAGCGAGCAGTACTTC	CASSLPGTGRSEQYF
TRBV5-1	TRBD1	few	TRBJ2-7	TGCGCCAGCAGCCCCTCCGGGACAGGGACCTACGAGCAGTACTTC	CASSPSGTGTYEQYF
TRBV5-1	.	few	TRBJ1-3	TGCGCCAGCAGCTCGTCGGGGGGAAACACCATATATTTT	CASSSSGGNTIYF
TRBV6-6	.	.	TRBJ1-1	TGTGCCAGCAGTTATCGGCCGGAGAACACTGAAGCTTTCTTT	CASSYRPENTEAFF
TRBV28	TRBD1	many	TRBJ2-5	TGTGCCAGCAGTCCTGGACAGGCGCTCCAAGAGACCCAGTACTTC	CASSPGQALQETQYF
TRBV29-1	.	many	TRBJ1-2	TGCAGCGTGAATCGGCAGACTTATGGCTACACCTTC	CSVNRQTYGYTF
TRBV29-1	TRBD1	many	TRBJ2-2	TGCAGCGTTGCCGACAGGGGCCGTTTCACCGGGGAGCTGTTTTTT	CSVADRGRFTGELFF
TRBV11-3	.	.	TRBJ2-2	TGTGCCAGCAGCCCATACGGGGAGCTGTTTTTT	CASSPYGELFF
TRBV7-2	.	.	TRBJ2-7	TGTGCCAGCAGCTTAGGGGTAGGGAACGAGCAGTACTTC	CASSLGVGNEQYF
TRBV14	TRBD1	many	TRBJ1-2	TGTGCCAGCAGCCCGACAGGGTGGAACTATGGCTACACCTTC	CASSPTGWNYGYTF
TRBV12-3/TRBV12-4	.	.	TRBJ1-3	TGTGCCAGCAGCGGGAATGGAGACACCATATATTTT	CASSGNGDTIYF
TRBV4-2	TRBD2	few	TRBJ2-5	TGTGCCAGCAGCCAAGACCCATTAACTAGCGGGGTGGAGACCCAGTACTTC	CASSQDPLTSGVETQYF
TRBV2	TRBD1	few	TRBJ2-1	TGTGCCAGCAGGGACCCCAGACAGGGGGGGCCCTACAATGAGCAGTTCTTC	CASRDPRQGGPYNEQFF
TRBV6-2/TRBV6-3	.	few	TRBJ1-2	TGTGCCAGCAGTTACTCAGGCAGGGCCGGAGACTATGGCTACACCTTC	CASSYSGRAGDYGYTF
TRBV20-1	TRBD1	few	TRBJ1-2	TGCAGTGCTAGAGCGGGACAGGGGGTTTTTGGCTACACCTTC	CSARAGQGVFGYTF
TRBV5-1	.	few	TRBJ2-7	TGCGCCAGCAGCTTGGCCCCAGGGTCAACCTACGAGCAGTACTTC	CASSLAPGSTYEQYF
TRBV28	.	.	TRBJ1-4	TGTGCCAGCAGTTTGTATACAGCTGAAAAACTGTTTTTT	CASSLYTAEKLFF
TRBV27	TRBD1	few	TRBJ1-2	TGTGCCAGCAGTCTCGTGGGACAGGGACTTAGCAATGGCTACACCTTC	CASSLVGQGLSNGYTF
TRBV7-7	.	.	TRBJ2-2	TGTGCTAGCAGCTTAGGGATAGACACCGGGGAGCTGTTTTTT	CASSLGIDTGELFF
TRBV20-1	TRBD2	many	TRBJ2-7	TGCAGTGCTAGACTAGCGGGGGCGAAAATCATCTACGAGCAGTACTTC	CSARLAGAKIIYEQYF
TRBV28	TRBD1	many	TRBJ2-2	TGTGCCAGCAGCCGCCGGGACAGGGGCGTCGGGGAGCTGTTTTTT	CASSRRDRGVGELFF
TRBV11-2	.	many	TRBJ2-5	TGTGCCAGCAGCTATCGCAGCTACGGTTTTCAAGAGACCCAGTACTTC	CASSYRSYGFQETQYF
TRBV4-2	TRBD2	.	TRBJ2-3	TGTGCCAGCAGCCAAGATTCACAGCGGGGGGGAACAGATACGCAGTATTTT	CASSQDSQRGGTDTQYF
TRBV29-1	.	few	TRBJ1-4	TGCAGCGTTAGAACGGCATATGGTGAAAAACTGTTTTTT	CSVRTAYGEKLFF
TRBV5-1	TRBD1	few	TRBJ2-1	TGCGCCAGCGGCACAGGGGTAGCCAATGAGCAGTTCTTC	CASGTGVANEQFF
TRBV12-3/TRBV12-4	.	many	TRBJ2-5	TGTGCCAGCAGTTCGGGACTTCAAGAGACCCAGTACTTC	CASSSGLQETQYF
TRBV6-6	.	.	TRBJ2-7	TGTGCCAGCTACGGTAGTGCCCCTACGGAGCAGTACTTC	CASYGSAPTEQYF
TRBV10-3	.	few	TRBJ2-3	TGTGCCATCAGGCCCACGCCAAGGGTGGGGGCCAGCACAGATACGCAGTATTTT	CAIRPTPRVGASTDTQYF
TRBV20-1	TRBD2	.	TRBJ2-3	TGCAGTGCTTTCGCTAGCGGGGGGTTAGATACGCAGTATTTT	CSAFASGGLDTQYF
TRBV29-1	.	many	TRBJ2-2	TGCAGCGTTGATCCCCAGAACACCGGGGAGCTGTTTTTT	CSVDPQNTGELFF
TRBV5-4	.	.	TRBJ2-5	TGTGCCAGCACCAAGACGGGTTTCGGAGAGACCCAGTACTTC	CASTKTGFGETQYF
TRBV7-9	.	few	TRBJ2-7	TGTGCCAGCAGCTTAGATCACGAGCAGTACTTC	CASSLDHEQYF
TRBV10-3	TRBD2	many	TRBJ2-1	TGTGCCATCAGACCACTAGGGACTAGCGATGAGCAGTTCTTC	CAIRPLGTSDEQFF
TRBV30	.	.	TRBJ1-3	TGTGCTCGCAGGGATGGGGCTGGAAACACCATATATTTT	CARRDGAGNTIYF
TRBV4-3	.	few	TRBJ2-1	TGCGCCAGCAGCCAGAACGCCCCCTACAATGAGCAGTTCTTC	CASSQNAPYNEQFF
TRBV10-2	.	.	TRBJ2-4	TGCGCCAGCAGTGAGGGGACCTACAGGGCTCGGGCCAAAAACATTCAGTACTTC	CASSEGTYRARAKNIQYF
TRBV10-3	.	.	TRBJ1-1	TGTGCCATCAGCGACAAACTGAACACTGAAGCTTTCTTT	CAISDKLNTEAFF
TRBV7-2	.	.	TRBJ2-5	TGTGCCAGCAGCTTCGGGCGAGGGGAGACCCAGTACTTC	CASSFGRGETQYF
TRBV5-1	.	.	TRBJ1-6	TGCGCCAGCAGCTTACAGGGTTATAATTCACCCCTCCACTTT	CASSLQGYNSPLHF
TRBV20-1	.	few	TRBJ1-3	TGCAGTGCTAGAGACTCGAGTGGGCCTGCGTACTCTGGAAACACCATATATTTT	CSARDSSGPAYSGNTIYF
TRBV7-2	.	once	TRBJ2-1	TGTGCCAGCAGCCCGGGGAGAGGACGCACCTACAATGAGCAGTTCTTC	CASSPGRGRTYNEQFF
TRBV10-3	.	.	TRBJ1-2	TGTGCCGGCCGCGGTCGGGACTATGGCTACACCTTC	CAGRGRDYGYTF
TRBV6-5	.	.	TRBJ2-1	TGTGCCAGCAGTTCGAGAGGTGAGCAGTTCTTC	CASSSRGEQFF
TRBV5-1	.	few	TRBJ2-6	TGCGCCAGCAGCCCAATTTCTGGGGCCAACGTCCTGACTTTC	CASSPISGANVLTF
TRBV5-1	.	few	TRBJ2-2	TGCGCCAGCAGCTTGGCCGGGCAGAGGAACACCGGGGAGCTGTTTTTT	CASSLAGQRNTGELFF
TRBV12-3/TRBV12-4	TRBD2	.	TRBJ2-3	TGTGCCAGCAGTTCCGGCGGGGGGCTATCAGATACGCAGTATTTT	CASSSGGGLSDTQYF
TRBV2	.	many	TRBJ2-3	TGTGCCAGCAGTGAGGGACTGGGCCGGGATACGCAGTATTTT	CASSEGLGRDTQYF
TRBV28	.	few	TRBJ1-1	TGTGCCAGCAGTTTATCGGGACCCGGTGGCCGCCTCTTT	CASSLSGPGGRLF
TRBV3-1	.	.	TRBJ1-1	TGTGCCAGCAGCCTATTACGGATGGGGGGCACTGAAGCTTTCTTT	CASSLLRMGGTEAFF
TRBV9	TRBD1	many	TRBJ2-1	TGTGCCAGCAGCGTAGAAGGGGGCACGTATAATGAGCAGTTCTTC	CASSVEGGTYNEQFF
TRBV7-2	.	few	TRBJ2-3	TGTGCCAGCAGCTTACCCCTGGACACGTTAAGAGATACGCAGTATTTT	CASSLPLDTLRDTQYF